What follows are 30 T cell receptor beta chains derived from one specimen sequenced in a study of OX40 agonist ivuxolimab in advanced cancers. Sequenced by immunoSEQ multiplex PCR; TCRdb stores in-frame clones only, minus some. The sample holds 50,000 or so clones, about 77% seen once. This specimen was CD4+ or CD8+ T cells sorted from blood, taken in a trial of the OX40 agonist ivuxolimab. The receptor source for this set is an adult with an advanced solid tumor such as melanoma, head and neck, liver or kidney cancer.

This chain joins TRBV19 and TRBJ1-6; a weak D match, TRBD1 (6 bases). This CDR3 is built from 16 residues. V was shortened by 7 bases and J by 7 bases, with 20 bases between the two germline ends. Germline CDR1 reads LNHDA; CDR2 reads SQIVND (reference sequence). The CDR3 loop is CASTMSWQGSNSPLHF. In nucleotides, the CDR3 is TGTGCCAGTACCATGAGTTGGCAGGGGTCGAATTCACCCCTCCACTTT.

The chain recombines TRBV18 with TRBJ2-7; either TRBD1 or TRBD2 may supply D (5 bases each). The V end lost 1 base, the J end lost 3 bases, and 19 bases lay between the germline ends. The CDR3 contains 17 residues. CDR1 is KGHSH, CDR2 LQKENI, per germline. This CDR3 is CASSPRDRQKTSYEQYF. For the CDR3, the DNA is TGTGCCAGCTCACCACGGGACCGACAGAAGACCAGCTACGAGCAGTACTTC.

This chain connects TRBV6-5 to TRBJ1-4, with D possibly matching TRBD1 (5 bases). Trimming shortened V by 6 bases and J by 5 bases, and 7 bases separated the two germline ends. Germline assignment: CDR1 MNHEY and CDR2 SVGAGI. The CDR3 sequence is 12 residues long. CDR3 region: CASRGRNEKLFF. CDR3 DNA sequence: TGTGCCAGCAGGGGGCGGAATGAAAAACTGTTTTTT.

V is TRBV7-9 and J is TRBJ2-4; D uncertain. V was shortened by 5 bases and J by 0 bases, with 23 bases between the two germline ends. The germline V gene encodes CDR1 SEHNR and CDR2 FQNEAQ (reference sequence). The CDR3 consists of 19 residues. As DNA, the CDR3 is TGTGCCAGCAGCCGCCCGGGTAATTCTGGATGGTTAGCCAAAAACATTCAGTACTTC. Amino acid sequence: CASSRPGNSGWLAKNIQYF. Together with reference TRBV7-9 and TRBJ2-4, the CDR3 gives the full variable domain: DTGVSQNPRHKITKRGQNVTFRCDPISEHNRLYWYRQTLGQGPEFLTYFQNEAQLEKSRLLSDRFSAERPKGSFSTLEIQRTEQGDSAMYLCASSRPGNSGWLAKNIQYFGAGTRLSVL.

This chain connects TRBV7-9 to TRBJ1-1; D uncertain. The CDR3 consists of 14 residues. V lost 5 bases and J 1 base, leaving 11 bases between the germline ends. CDR1 SEHNR and CDR2 FQNEAQ come from the germline V gene (reference sequence). CDR3 nucleotide sequence: TGTGCCAGCAGCCGCCGGGCAGGGAACACTGAAGCTTTCTTT. Translating it yields CASSRRAGNTEAFF.

This clone has only one observation. The chain combines TRBV7-3 with TRBJ1-2; D remains ambiguous. Germline CDR1 and CDR2: SGHTA and FQGTGA. V gave up 2 bases and J gave up 2 bases, with 6 bases separating them. The CDR3 is 13 amino acids. The CDR3 loop reads CASSLRGNYGYTF. Here the CDR3 DNA reads TGTGCCAGCAGCTTACGAGGGAACTATGGCTACACCTTC.

This rearrangement joins TRBV5-1 to TRBJ2-1; D is undetermined. Per the germline V gene, CDR1 is SGHRS and CDR2 is YFSETQ. This CDR3 has 11 residues. V lost 0 bases and J 10 bases, leaving 5 bases between the germline ends. The CDR3 loop reads CASSLEKEQFF. The CDR3 region has the DNA TGCGCCAGCAGCTTGGAAAAAGAGCAGTTCTTC.

The chain links TRBV4-1 to TRBJ2-3; 7 bases agree with TRBD2. The V gene end was trimmed by 1 base and the J gene end by 2 bases; junction bases not matched to a gene: 18. In germline, CDR1 is MGHRA, CDR2 YSYEKL. CDR3 length: 20 residues. In DNA form, the CDR3 reads TGCGCCAGCAGCCAAGTCGGCAGGGTCTCAGCGGGAACATTCACAGATACGCAGTATTTT. Translating gives CASSQVGRVSAGTFTDTQYF.

This clone was detected only a few times. The J gene is TRBJ1-6, the V gene TRBV15, with D uncertain. With 1 base removed from V and 10 bases from J, the gap between germline ends came to 11 bases. The germline CDR1 and CDR2 sequences are LNHNV and YYDKDF (reference sequence). The CDR3 extends over 14 amino acids. CDR3 in amino acids: CATSRGEGGSPLHF. Here the CDR3 DNA reads TGTGCCACCAGCAGAGGGGAGGGTGGCTCACCCCTCCACTTT.

The chain recombines TRBV11-3 with TRBJ2-2, with D perhaps TRBD1 (5 bases). CDR3 length: 17 residues. Germline loops: CDR1 SGHNT, CDR2 YENEEA. Trimming cost V 5 bases and J 2 bases, with 18 bases left between them. CDR3 sequence (DNA): TGTGCCAGCAGCAAGACGGACACAAGCCCCAACACCGGGGAGCTGTTTTTT. Translation: CASSKTDTSPNTGELFF.

This clone was recorded once. The chain combines TRBV6-1 with TRBJ1-3, with 8 bases fitting TRBD1. CDR3 length: 14 amino acids. Germline V lookup: CDR1 MNHNS, CDR2 SASEGT. After removal of 6 bases from V and 4 bases from J, the junction contained 5 bases not matched to a gene. CDR3 protein: CASSASGGGNTIYF. The DNA of the CDR3 is TGTGCCAGCAGCGCATCAGGGGGCGGAAACACCATATATTTT.

CDR3 amino acids: CASPLGTSGSSYEQYF. CDR3 coding DNA: TGCGCCAGTCCTCTTGGCACTAGCGGGAGCTCCTACGAGCAGTACTTC. The chain is built from TRBV5-1 and TRBJ2-7; 11 bases agree with TRBD2. CDR3 size: 16 residues. The germline V gene encodes CDR1 SGHRS and CDR2 YFSETQ. The J segment lost 0 bases and the V segment lost 8 bases, leaving 10 bases of the junction unmatched.

The chain employs TRBV9 and TRBJ2-1, with 8 bases identical to TRBD2. There are 15 residues in the CDR3. The germline CDR1 and CDR2 sequences are SGDLS and YYNGEE. V trimming: 0 bases; J trimming: 5 bases; junction bases outside the gene matches: 4. The CDR3 DNA reads TGTGCCAGCAGCGTAGGTTCTAGCGGGCACAATGAGCAGTTCTTC. Translating it yields CASSVGSSGHNEQFF.

The genes are TRBV5-6 and TRBJ2-2, with 9 bases identical to TRBD1. CDR1 and CDR2 from the germline V gene are SGHDT and YYEEEE. The CDR3 consists of 18 residues. V trimming: 4 bases; J trimming: 3 bases; junction bases outside the gene matches: 13. The CDR3 bases are TGTGCCAGCAGCATGTTCGCCTTTACAGGGGGCGACACCGGGGAGCTGTTTTTT. The encoded protein is CASSMFAFTGGDTGELFF.

J is TRBJ2-7 and V is TRBV11-2; possible D gene TRBD1, 6 bases. Germline V gene lookup returns CDR1 SGHAT and CDR2 FQNNGV. CDR3 length: 13 amino acids. Trimming took 4 bases from V and 4 from J, leaving 11 bases between them. The DNA of the CDR3 is TGTGCCAGCAGCTCCCACAGGGCTTACGAGCAGTACTTC. Translation: CASSSHRAYEQYF.

The chain recombines TRBV19 with TRBJ2-7; TRBD1 aligns across 7 bases. The CDR3 is made up of 15 amino acids. Germline CDR1 reads LNHDA; CDR2 reads SQIVND (reference sequence). V lost 3 bases and J lost 5; bases outside the gene matches: 10. CDR3: CASSITTGPGNEQYF. CDR3 DNA sequence: TGTGCCAGTAGTATTACGACAGGGCCAGGGAACGAGCAGTACTTC.

The chain joins TRBV28 to TRBJ2-6; D ambiguous. From germline, CDR1 is MDHEN and CDR2 SYDVKM. CDR3 length: 14 amino acids. The ends were cut back, 8 bases at V and 2 bases at J, with 10 bases in the middle. CDR3 nucleotide sequence: TGTGCCAGCCGAACAAGGACTGGGGCCAACGTCCTGACTTTC. It codes for CASRTRTGANVLTF.

V usage is TRBV7-9 and J usage is TRBJ2-7; D remains unclear. This CDR3 region has 11 residues. Trimming pared 6 bases from V and 3 bases from J, leaving 6 bases between. From germline, CDR1 is SEHNR and CDR2 FQNEAQ (reference sequence). CDR3: CASSRYYEQYF. CDR3 bases: TGTGCCAGCAGTCGATACTACGAGCAGTACTTC. Combining the CDR3 with reference TRBV7-9 and TRBJ2-7 gives the whole variable domain DTGVSQNPRHKITKRGQNVTFRCDPISEHNRLYWYRQTLGQGPEFLTYFQNEAQLEKSRLLSDRFSAERPKGSFSTLEIQRTEQGDSAMYLCASSRYYEQYFGPGTRLTVT.

The rearrangement joins TRBV11-1 to TRBJ1-1; D not resolved. V was shortened by 8 bases and J by 4 bases, with 8 bases between the two germline ends. This CDR3 has 11 amino acids. The germline CDR1 and CDR2 sequences are SGHAT and FQDESV (reference sequence). In nucleotides, the CDR3 is TGTGCCAGCGCAGGCCGCACTGAAGCTTTCTTT. Amino acid sequence: CASAGRTEAFF.

The chain joins TRBV4-2 to TRBJ2-1; maybe TRBD2 (6 bases). V was pared by 3 bases and J by 3 bases, with 15 bases between. CDR3 length equals 16 residues. CDR1 and CDR2 from the germline V gene are LGHNA and YNFKEQ. This chain's CDR3 is CASSQDPGLNYNEQFF. DNA for the CDR3: TGTGCCAGCAGCCAGGATCCGGGACTTAACTACAATGAGCAGTTCTTC.

Remarks on this clone: The identical CDR3 is also encoded by other nucleotide sequences in the sample. The V gene is TRBV6-1, the J gene TRBJ2-7; the match to TRBD1 covers 10 bases. CDR1 is MNHNS and CDR2 is SASEGT in the germline V gene. After removal of 6 bases from V and 4 bases from J, the junction contained 6 bases not matched to a gene. The CDR3 contains 14 residues. The CDR3 spells CASRIPGQGYEQYF. The CDR3 DNA is TGTGCCAGCAGAATTCCGGGACAGGGGTACGAGCAGTACTTC.

The V gene is TRBV28, the J gene TRBJ2-7; D possibly matches TRBD1 or TRBD2 (5 bases each). Trimming shortened V by 4 bases and J by 0 bases, and 13 bases separated the two germline ends. The CDR3 sequence is 15 residues long. Per the germline V gene, CDR1 is MDHEN and CDR2 is SYDVKM. The DNA for the CDR3 is TGTGCCAGCAGTTCTACGGGGCTGATCTCCTACGAGCAGTACTTC. It is translated as CASSSTGLISYEQYF.

The chain uses TRBV12-5 and TRBJ1-5; D uncertain. With 0 bases removed from V and 2 bases from J, the gap between germline ends came to 8 bases. Germline V gene lookup returns CDR1 LGHNT and CDR2 FRNRAP. The CDR3 contains 15 residues. CDR3 sequence (DNA): TGTGCTAGTGGTTTGGTACTGGCGGGCAATCAGCCCCAGCATTTT. Encoded protein: CASGLVLAGNQPQHF.

The J gene is TRBJ2-1, the V gene TRBV29-1; D unresolved. Germline V lookup: CDR1 SQVTM, CDR2 ANQGSEA. This CDR3 comprises 12 residues. The V end was cut by 3 bases, the J end by 10 bases, with 13 bases between. The CDR3 DNA is TGCAGCGTTGAGTTTGGGGTCCGCGAGCAGTTCTTC. This sequence encodes CSVEFGVREQFF.

J is TRBJ1-6 and V is TRBV6-5; tentative D call: TRBD1 (5 bases). This CDR3 comprises 16 residues. Germline loops: CDR1 MNHEY, CDR2 SVGAGI. The germline V and J ends were trimmed by 2 bases and 11 bases, with 19 bases remaining between them. CDR3 residues: CASSYGRHRKPAPLHF. CDR3 nucleotides: TGTGCCAGCAGTTACGGCCGACACAGGAAACCGGCACCCCTCCACTTT.

A few counts support this clone. The chain joins TRBV2 to TRBJ2-3; D is unresolved. The V gene's germline CDR1 is SNHLY and CDR2 FYNNEI. The CDR3 is 14 amino acids. V lost 11 bases and J 1 base, leaving 16 bases between the germline ends. The CDR3 DNA reads as TGTGCCTTCCTGAGGAGTGGTGGCACAGATACGCAGTATTTT. This translates into CAFLRSGGTDTQYF.

This chain uses TRBV7-2 with TRBJ2-5; the D gene could be TRBD1 or TRBD2 (6 bases each). Germline V gene lookup returns CDR1 SGHTA and CDR2 FQGNSA. The V end was cut by 4 bases, the J end by 1 base, with 19 bases between. The CDR3 consists of 17 residues. In DNA, the CDR3 is TGTGCCAGCAGCTCTATGAGACAGGCGGAGGGCCAAGAGACCCAGTACTTC. Its translation: CASSSMRQAEGQETQYF. Full variable domain (missing parts from reference TRBV7-2 and TRBJ2-5): GAGVSQSPSNKVTEKGKDVELRCDPISGHTALYWYRQSLGQGLEFLIYFQGNSAPDKSGLPSDRFSAERTGGSVSTLTIQRTQQEDSAVYLCASSSMRQAEGQETQYFGPGTRLLVL.

The chain links TRBV6-6 to TRBJ2-7; 7 positions match TRBD2. Germline lookup yields CDR1 MNHNY and CDR2 SVGAGI (reference sequence). CDR3 length: 13 residues. Trimming at V came to 4 bases and at J to 6 bases, leaving 6 bases not matched to a gene. The CDR3 DNA follows: TGTGCCAGCAGTTTGACTAGCTCCAGCGAGCAGTACTTC. As protein: CASSLTSSSEQYF.

The CDR3 is CASSPRNSQETQYF. The DNA for the CDR3 is TGTGCCAGCTCACCACGGAATAGCCAAGAGACCCAGTACTTC. The gene calls are TRBV18 and TRBJ2-5; D unclear. The V end lost 1 base, the J end lost 1 base, and 7 bases lay between the germline ends. CDR1 is KGHSH and CDR2 is LQKENI in the germline V gene. The CDR3 runs 14 residues.

This sequence joins TRBV29-1 and TRBJ2-3, with D perhaps matching TRBD1 (6 bases). Germline lookup yields CDR1 SQVTM and CDR2 ANQGSEA. The CDR3 runs to 14 residues. V was trimmed by 5 bases and J by 2 bases, leaving 14 bases between them. The CDR3 spells CSVSRGEVTDTQYF. In nucleotides, the CDR3 is TGCAGCGTTTCCAGGGGTGAGGTCACAGATACGCAGTATTTT.